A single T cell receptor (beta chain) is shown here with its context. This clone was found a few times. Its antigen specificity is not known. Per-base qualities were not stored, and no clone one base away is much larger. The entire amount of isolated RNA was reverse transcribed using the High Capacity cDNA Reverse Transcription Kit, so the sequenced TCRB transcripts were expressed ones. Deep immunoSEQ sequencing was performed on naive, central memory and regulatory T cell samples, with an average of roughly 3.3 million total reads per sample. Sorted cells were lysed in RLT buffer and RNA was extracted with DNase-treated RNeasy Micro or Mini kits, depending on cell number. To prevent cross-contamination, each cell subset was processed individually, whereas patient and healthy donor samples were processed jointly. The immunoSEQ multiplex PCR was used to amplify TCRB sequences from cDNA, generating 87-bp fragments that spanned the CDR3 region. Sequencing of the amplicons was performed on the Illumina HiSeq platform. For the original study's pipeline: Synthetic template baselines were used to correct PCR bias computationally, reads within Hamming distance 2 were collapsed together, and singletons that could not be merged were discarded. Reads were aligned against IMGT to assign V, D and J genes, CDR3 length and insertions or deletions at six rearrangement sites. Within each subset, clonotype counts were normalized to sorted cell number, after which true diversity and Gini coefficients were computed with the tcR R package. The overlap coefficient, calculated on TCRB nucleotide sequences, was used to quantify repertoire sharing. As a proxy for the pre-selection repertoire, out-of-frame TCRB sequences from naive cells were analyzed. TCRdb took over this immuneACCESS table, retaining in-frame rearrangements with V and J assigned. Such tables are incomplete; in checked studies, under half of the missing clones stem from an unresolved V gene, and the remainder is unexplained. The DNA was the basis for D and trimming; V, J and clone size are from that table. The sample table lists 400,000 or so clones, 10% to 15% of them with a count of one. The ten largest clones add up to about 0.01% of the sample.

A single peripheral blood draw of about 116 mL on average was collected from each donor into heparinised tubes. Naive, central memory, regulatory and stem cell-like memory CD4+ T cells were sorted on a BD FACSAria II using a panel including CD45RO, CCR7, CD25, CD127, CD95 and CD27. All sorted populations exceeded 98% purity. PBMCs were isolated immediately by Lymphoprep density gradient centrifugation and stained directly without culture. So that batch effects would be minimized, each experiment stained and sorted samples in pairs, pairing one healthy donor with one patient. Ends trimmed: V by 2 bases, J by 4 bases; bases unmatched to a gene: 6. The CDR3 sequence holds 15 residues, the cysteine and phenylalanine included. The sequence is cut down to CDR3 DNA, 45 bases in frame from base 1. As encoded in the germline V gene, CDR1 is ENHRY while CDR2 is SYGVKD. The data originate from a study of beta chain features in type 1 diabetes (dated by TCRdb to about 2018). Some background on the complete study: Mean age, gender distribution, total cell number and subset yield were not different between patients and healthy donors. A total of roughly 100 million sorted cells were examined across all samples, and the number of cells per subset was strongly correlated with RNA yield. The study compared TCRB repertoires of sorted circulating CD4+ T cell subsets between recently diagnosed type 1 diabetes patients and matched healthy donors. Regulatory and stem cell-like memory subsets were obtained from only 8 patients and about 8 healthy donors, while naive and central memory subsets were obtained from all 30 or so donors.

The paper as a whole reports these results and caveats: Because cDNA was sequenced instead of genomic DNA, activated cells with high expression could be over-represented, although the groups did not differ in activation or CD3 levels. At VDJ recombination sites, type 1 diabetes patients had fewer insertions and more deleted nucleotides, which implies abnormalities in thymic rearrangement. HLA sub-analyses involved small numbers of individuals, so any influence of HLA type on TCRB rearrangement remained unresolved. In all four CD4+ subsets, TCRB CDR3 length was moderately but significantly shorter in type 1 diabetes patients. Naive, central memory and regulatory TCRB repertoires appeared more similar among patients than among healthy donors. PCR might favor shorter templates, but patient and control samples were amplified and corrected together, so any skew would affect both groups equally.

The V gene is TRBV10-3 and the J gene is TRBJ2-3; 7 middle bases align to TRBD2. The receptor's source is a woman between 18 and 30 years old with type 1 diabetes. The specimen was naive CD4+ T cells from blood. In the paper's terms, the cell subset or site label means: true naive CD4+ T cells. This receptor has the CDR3 CAISELGTTADTQYF. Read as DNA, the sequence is TGTGCCATCAGTGAGCTCGGGACTACTGCAGATACGCAGTATTTT.